The clone carrying this TCR beta chain showed up just once. The data originate from a study of T cell changes during pregnancy in multiple sclerosis. The J segment lost 7 bases and the V segment lost 1 base, leaving 9 bases of the junction unmatched. Germline loops: CDR1 MGHRA, CDR2 YSYEKL. The CDR3 contains 17 residues. The table came from immunoSEQ multiplex PCR; TCRdb's copy has only in-frame clones and leaves some out. The sample includes about 38,000 clones, 75% to 95% of them seen just once. The clonotype comes from a female donor in good health, enrolled as a control in a pregnancy study. V and J are TRBV4-1 and TRBJ2-1, with 11 positions matching TRBD2. The sample consisted of CD4+ T cells from peripheral blood mononuclear cells, taken in the third trimester of pregnancy. The CDR3 DNA is TGCGCCAGCAGCCAAGCTTGGTCAACTAGCGGGAGAAATGAGCAGTTCTTC. This gives the protein CASSQAWSTSGRNEQFF.